This T cell receptor beta chain was identified during a study of Graves' ophthalmopathy and Graves' hyperthyroidism. The CDR3 length is 16 residues. From germline, CDR1 is SNHLY and CDR2 FYNNEI. Trimming at V came to 6 bases and at J to 2 bases, leaving 10 bases not matched to a gene. As diagnostic evidence, clinical symptoms, serum thyroxine, TRAb, thyroid ultrasound and orbital computed tomography were relied upon. From RNA, the CDR3 regions of TCR beta chains were amplified and sequenced. An initial RT-PCR round employing HTBI primers preceded a second-round multiplex PCR. TCRdb redid the calling of the multiplex PCR reads with MiXCR, one entry per CDR3 protein. The profile shows roughly 700,000 distinct CDR3 sequences, around 40% of them singletons.

The source is an adult man with Graves' ophthalmopathy. This chain connects TRBV2 to TRBJ2-5, with TRBD1 identical over 9 bases. Sequenced: peripheral blood. CDR3 loop: CASSATGGRKQETQYF. The CDR3 DNA reads TGTGCCAGCAGCGCGACAGGGGGTAGGAAGCAAGAGACCCAGTACTTC.